This T cell receptor beta chain was identified in a study of CD8 T cells in Susac syndrome. The CDR3 has 16 residues. Germline loops: CDR1 LNHNV, CDR2 YYDKDF (reference sequence). V gave up 3 bases and J gave up 8 bases; unmatched junction bases: 7. This clonotype has just one count. High-throughput TCR beta sequencing covered peripheral CD8+ and CD4+ T cells. Each multiple sclerosis control was a treatment-naive patient with relapsing-remitting disease that was either stable or active. Negative isolation yielded CD8+ and CD4+ T cells; FACS enriched TEMRA cells. RNA totalling roughly 0.45 to 1 ug underwent reverse transcription with random hexamers. TCR beta CDR3 was amplified by immunoSEQ multiplex PCR. This amplification extended across 54 Vbeta and 13 Jbeta segments. MiXCR, applied by TCRdb to the immunoSEQ multiplex PCR reads, yields one record per CDR3 protein. The profile shows hundreds of thousands of distinct CDR3 sequences, approximately 81% of them singletons.

The chain recombines TRBV15 with TRBJ2-1, with 13 bases identical to TRBD2. Sequencing was performed on CD8+ T cells from PBMCs. This sequence was found in a human donor with multiple sclerosis. The CDR3 DNA sequence: TGTGCCACCAGCAGGGCCGGGACTAGCGGGAAGGATGAGCAGTTCTTC. It specifies CATSRAGTSGKDEQFF. The full variable domain, its missing parts supplied by reference TRBV15 and TRBJ2-1, is DAMVIQNPRYQVTQFGKPVTLSCSQTLNHNVMYWYQQKSSQAPKLLFHYYDKDFNNEADTPDNFQSRRPNTSFCFLDIRSPGLGDTAMYLCATSRAGTSGKDEQFFGPGTRLTVL.